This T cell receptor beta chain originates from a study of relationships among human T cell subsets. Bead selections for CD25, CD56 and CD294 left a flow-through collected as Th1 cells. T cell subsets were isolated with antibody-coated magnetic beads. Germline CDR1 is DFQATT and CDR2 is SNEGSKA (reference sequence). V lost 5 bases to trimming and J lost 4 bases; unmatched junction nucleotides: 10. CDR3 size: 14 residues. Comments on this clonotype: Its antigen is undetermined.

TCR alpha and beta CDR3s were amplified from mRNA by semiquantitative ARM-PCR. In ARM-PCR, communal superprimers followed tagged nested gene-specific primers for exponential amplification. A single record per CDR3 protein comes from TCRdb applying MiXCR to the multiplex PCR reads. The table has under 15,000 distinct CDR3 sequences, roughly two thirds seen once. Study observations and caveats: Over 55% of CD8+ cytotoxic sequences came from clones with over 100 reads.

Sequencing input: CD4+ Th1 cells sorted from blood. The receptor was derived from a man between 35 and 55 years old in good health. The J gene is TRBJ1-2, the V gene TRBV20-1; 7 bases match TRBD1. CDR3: CSAEGTGVGYGYTF. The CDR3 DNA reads TGCAGTGCTGAGGGAACAGGGGTCGGCTATGGCTACACCTTC.